These 13 T cell receptor beta chains came from one sample sequenced in a study of blood T cell repertoires in COVID-19 (dated by TCRdb to 2020 to 2022). Library method: the immunoSEQ multiplex PCR assay. TCRdb limited this immuneACCESS table to in-frame rearrangements with V and J called. A share of clones is missing; checked studies link under half to unresolved V genes, and the rest is unexplained. The sample profile shows around 500,000 clones; around 85% of them were found once. In total, the top ten clones hold approximately 8% of the sample. What was sequenced was PBMCs or T cells enriched from blood (not recorded which). These receptors were obtained from a woman aged 60-75 years who had recovered from COVID-19.

The chain carries TRBV19 and TRBJ2-5; D gene unclear. From germline, CDR1 is LNHDA and CDR2 SQIVND (reference sequence). This CDR3 spans 14 amino acids. V lost 4 bases and J lost 4, with 13 bases in between. The CDR3 DNA follows: TGTGCCAGTAGTACCCTCGGGTACTTAGAGACCCAGTACTTC. It translates to CASSTLGYLETQYF.

The chain is built from TRBV27 and TRBJ2-7, with D perhaps matching TRBD1 (6 bases). The V gene's germline CDR1 is MNHEY and CDR2 SMNVEV (reference sequence). The CDR3 length is 15 residues. V was shortened by 8 bases and J by 2 bases, with 19 bases between the two germline ends. CDR3 nucleotides: TGTGCCAGCGGGTACAGGGCAGGAGGTACCTACGAGCAGTACTTC. This gives the protein CASGYRAGGTYEQYF.

V gene TRBV10-3 combines with J gene TRBJ2-7; TRBD2 might be the D (5 bases). CDR1 and CDR2 from the germline V gene are ENHRY and SYGVKD. The ends were cut back, 3 bases at V and 5 bases at J, with 23 bases in the middle. The CDR3 has 17 amino acids. The CDR3: CAISERPKRVFLNEQYV. Written as DNA, the CDR3 is TGTGCCATCAGTGAACGGCCCAAGAGGGTCTTCCTAAACGAGCAGTACGTC.

The rearrangement links TRBV7-9 to TRBJ1-2; possible D gene TRBD1, 6 bases. Germline V CDR1 and CDR2: SEHNR, FQNEAQ (reference sequence). CDR3 size: 11 residues. Trimming shortened V by 4 bases and J by 9 bases, and 9 bases separated the two germline ends. The chain's CDR3 is CASSSRGSYTF. The CDR3 bases are TGTGCCAGCAGCTCGAGGGGGAGCTACACCTTC.

This chain joins TRBV27 and TRBJ2-7, with D perhaps matching TRBD1 (7 bases). V lost 2 bases and J lost 6, with 11 bases in between. The CDR3 is made up of 13 amino acids. Germline loops: CDR1 MNHEY, CDR2 SMNVEV (reference sequence). The CDR3 sequence is CASSLGQGGEQYF. CDR3 DNA sequence: TGTGCCAGCAGTTTAGGGCAGGGGGGCGAGCAGTACTTC.

The rearrangement uses TRBV5-5 and TRBJ2-3; D may be TRBD1 (6 bases). Per germline, CDR1 SGHKS and CDR2 YYEKEE (reference sequence). The CDR3 has 14 residues. Trimming left V 4 bases short and J 1 base short, with 10 bases between. The CDR3, as DNA: TGTGCCAGCAGCACGAGGACAGGCACAGATACGCAGTATTTT. It yields the protein CASSTRTGTDTQYF.

J is TRBJ1-5 and V is TRBV2; 7 nucleotides align to TRBD1. The CDR3 loop spans 17 amino acids. The germline V gene has CDR1 SNHLY and CDR2 FYNNEI. Trimming took 4 bases from V and 1 from J; bases not matched to a gene: 10. The CDR3 reads CASSGPGGQGSNQPQHF. The CDR3 bases are TGTGCCAGCAGTGGGCCAGGGGGTCAGGGGAGCAATCAGCCCCAGCATTTT.

The genes are TRBV7-2 and TRBJ2-3; D may be TRBD2 (6 bases). Deletions cut 2 bases from V and 3 bases from J, with 12 bases between. The CDR3 covers 15 residues. Germline assignment: CDR1 SGHTA and CDR2 FQGNSA. The CDR3 sequence: CASSLIGGGTDTQYF. For the CDR3, the DNA is TGTGCCAGCAGCTTAATCGGGGGTGGGACAGATACGCAGTATTTT.

The rearrangement uses TRBV6-5 and TRBJ1-6; possibly TRBD1 for D (5 bases). The V gene's germline CDR1 is MNHEY and CDR2 SVGAGI. The CDR3 loop spans 15 amino acids. Trimming took off 2 bases at V and 9 bases at J, with 14 bases between the two ends. CDR3 in amino acids: CASSYRSQGTSPLHF. CDR3 DNA: TGTGCCAGCAGTTACCGTTCGCAGGGAACTTCACCCCTCCACTTT.

The CDR3 loop is CASSLGGFEQYV. CDR3 nucleotide sequence: TGTGCCAGCAGCCTGGGGGGGTTCGAGCAGTACGTC. This rearrangement joins TRBV28 to TRBJ2-7, with 7 positions matching TRBD2. The CDR3 has 12 residues. Germline V gene sequence: CDR1 MDHEN, CDR2 SYDVKM. The trim removed 6 bases at V and 6 bases at J, leaving 5 bases unmatched.

The rearrangement uses TRBV14 and TRBJ1-6; 9 bases align to TRBD1. CDR3 length: 14 residues. V lost 2 bases, J lost 10 bases, and 3 bases stayed unmatched. The germline gives CDR1 SGHDN, CDR2 FVKESK. CDR3 DNA: TGTGCCAGCAGCCAAAGACAGGGGGAATCACCCCTCCACTTT. Its translation: CASSQRQGESPLHF.

The chain has TRBV28 and TRBJ1-5; D might be TRBD1 (6 bases). The CDR3 totals 12 residues. With 6 bases removed from V and 9 bases from J, the gap between germline ends came to 12 bases. CDR1 is MDHEN and CDR2 is SYDVKM in the germline V gene. The CDR3, as DNA: TGTGCCAGCAGGCAGGGGCGACGGCCCCAGCATTTT. Its translation is CASRQGRRPQHF.

The rearrangement uses TRBV6-5 and TRBJ1-5; 11 bases agree with TRBD1. The CDR3 loop spans 15 amino acids. V gave up 10 bases and J gave up 2 bases; unmatched junction bases: 7. Germline-derived CDR1 and CDR2 are MNHEY and SVGAGI. CDR3 amino acids: CATDRGRGGNQPQHF. DNA of the CDR3: TGTGCCACGGACAGGGGGCGTGGAGGCAATCAGCCCCAGCATTTT.